This T cell receptor beta chain was identified in a study of T cell clonotyping in hematopoietic cell transplantation. Recipients were bled about 28 days pretransplant and at posttransplant days 30, 100, 180. As concerns this clone: Its antigen is still unknown.

Study-wide findings and caveats: Recipient TCR diversity dropped after transplant; expanded clonotypes rose from day 30 to 180. CD4 and CD8 repertoire contributions could not be separated without sorting. At the given depth, recipient repertoires were over 95% de novo clonotypes.

Trimming pared 5 bases from V and 0 bases from J, leaving 10 bases between. The CDR3 is 13 residues long. Germline values: CDR1 GTSNPN, CDR2 SVGIG (reference sequence). Profiled with immunoSEQ multiplex PCR; TCRdb holds only in-frame clones, not every one. Counted here are some 2,900 clones, around 80% occurring once; the ten biggest clones make up about 30%. The sample here was peripheral blood mononuclear cells, taken 180 days after allogeneic stem cell transplant. The sequence was collected from a male patient aged 55 to 69 who had an allogeneic stem cell transplant, so T cells may come from the graft donor. Some clones in this sample may be carry-over from other donors' samples. V usage is TRBV30 and J usage is TRBJ2-5, with unresolved D. The chain's CDR3 is CAWESLYQETQYF. The CDR3 DNA sequence: TGTGCCTGGGAAAGTCTGTACCAAGAGACCCAGTACTTC.